A selection of T cell receptor beta chains follows, all from one sample in a study of T cell responses to AZD1222 COVID-19 vaccine. Libraries were prepared by immunoSEQ multiplex PCR; TCRdb keeps only in-frame clonotypes and omits some of them. The sample lists fewer than 85,000 clones; roughly 91% were seen once. Sample: peripheral blood, taken 28 days after the second AZD1222 dose. The receptors originated from an adult who received the AZD1222 COVID-19 vaccine. The CDR3 runs from the conserved cysteine through the conserved F or W. The D gene is left open where the match is weak. Clone size is given for some rows only: seen once, a few or many times, or a class if the clone is expanded.

V gene	J gene	D gene	clone size	CDR3 DNA	CDR3 protein
TRBV19	TRBJ1-1	NA	NA	TGTGCCAGTAGTACCTTGGGGGGTGAAGCTTTCTTT	CASSTLGGEAFF
TRBV11-2	TRBJ1-2	NA	NA	TGTGCCAGCAGCTTAGTTTGGGGGGCGGAAGGCTACACCTTC	CASSLVWGAEGYTF
TRBV2	TRBJ1-2	NA	NA	TGTGCCAGCGGGGGGGCGGACTACTATGGCTACACCTTC	CASGGADYYGYTF
TRBV19	TRBJ1-2	TRBD1	few	TGTGCCAGTAGTTCGGCCGGGACAGGGGTTTATGGCTACACCTTC	CASSSAGTGVYGYTF
TRBV5-1	TRBJ2-1	NA	NA	TGCGCCAGCAGCTTGTCCAGGAATGAGCAGTTCTTC	CASSLSRNEQFF
TRBV5-4	TRBJ1-2	NA	NA	TGTGCCAGCAGCTTGGAAGGTAGGGCCACGAACTATGGCTACACCTTC	CASSLEGRATNYGYTF
TRBV5-8	TRBJ1-5	NA	once	TGTGCCAGCAGCTTGAGTAGGAATCAGCCCCAGCATTTT	CASSLSRNQPQHF
TRBV6-5	TRBJ1-5	TRBD1	NA	TGTGCCAGCAGTCGCGGGACAGATAGCAATCAGCCCCAGCATTTT	CASSRGTDSNQPQHF
TRBV11-2	TRBJ2-1	NA	NA	TGTGCCAGCAGCTTAAGCCGACAGGCACGCTCCTACAATGAGCAGTTCTTC	CASSLSRQARSYNEQFF
TRBV12-3/TRBV12-4	TRBJ1-1	NA	NA	TGTGCCAGCAGTTTGGACACTGAAGCTTTCTTT	CASSLDTEAFF
TRBV2	TRBJ2-6	NA	NA	TGTGCCAGCAGCAGACAGCCCCTCTCTGGGGCCAACGTCCTGACTTTC	CASSRQPLSGANVLTF
TRBV11-3	TRBJ2-2	NA	NA	TGTGCCAGCAGCTCCAGACAGGGGACTAGCCTCCCCGGGGAGCTGTTTTTT	CASSSRQGTSLPGELFF
TRBV6-5	TRBJ1-6	NA	NA	TGTGCCAGCAGTTATGGGTCGTTGAGGTCACCCCTCCACTTT	CASSYGSLRSPLHF
TRBV7-6	TRBJ2-7	TRBD1	NA	TGTGCCAGCAGCTTACCCGGGACAGGGATCGGCGAGCAGTACTTC	CASSLPGTGIGEQYF
TRBV9	TRBJ1-4	NA	NA	TGTGCCAGCAGCGTAGCGGGGGGGGCGGCGGAAAAACTGTTTTTT	CASSVAGGAAEKLFF
TRBV6-5	TRBJ2-7	NA	NA	TGTGCCAGCAGCCTTGGGTCGGGCGGGGAGCAGTACTTC	CASSLGSGGEQYF
TRBV28	TRBJ1-5	NA	NA	TGTGCCAGCAGTTATAACCCCCTGGGGCACAATCAGCCCCAGCATTTT	CASSYNPLGHNQPQHF
TRBV19	TRBJ1-1	NA	NA	TGTGCCAGTAGTTCCCGGGGCACTGAAGCTTTCTTT	CASSSRGTEAFF
TRBV19	TRBJ2-2	NA	NA	TGTGCCAGTAGTATGGGAGATAACACCGGGGAGCTGTTTTTT	CASSMGDNTGELFF
TRBV29-1	TRBJ1-3	NA	NA	TGCAGCGTCGGCACTGTCAGCTCTGGAAACACCATATATTTT	CSVGTVSSGNTIYF
TRBV7-8	TRBJ2-2	NA	NA	TGTGCCAGCAGCCTCAACACCGGGGAGCTGTTTTTT	CASSLNTGELFF
TRBV7-9	TRBJ1-2	TRBD1	NA	TGTGCCAGCAGCTTAGCAACAGGGGGCCTCTATGGCTACACCTTC	CASSLATGGLYGYTF
TRBV5-1	TRBJ2-2	NA	NA	TGCGCCAGCAGCTTCTGGCTAAAGAGAGACACCGGGGAGCTGTTTTTT	CASSFWLKRDTGELFF
TRBV12-3/TRBV12-4	TRBJ1-5	NA	NA	TGTGCCAGCAGTTCGGCGTTGGGTCAGCCCCAGCATTTT	CASSSALGQPQHF
TRBV28	TRBJ1-4	NA	few	TGTGCCAGCAGTTTAGGAGGGGCCGATAATGAAAAACTGTTTTTT	CASSLGGADNEKLFF
TRBV7-2	TRBJ2-7	TRBD2	NA	TGTGCCAGCAGCCCAAAGCGGGGGCTCCTCTACGAGCAGTACTTC	CASSPKRGLLYEQYF
TRBV11-3	TRBJ2-1	TRBD2	NA	TGTGCCAGCAGCTTAGGGGTCCTAAGCGGGGGGTCGTACAATGAGCAGTTCTTC	CASSLGVLSGGSYNEQFF
TRBV4-2	TRBJ2-3	TRBD2	NA	TGTGCCAGCAGCCAAGCAGGAGCGGGGGGGCCCCACGGTGGAACGCAGTATTTT	CASSQAGAGGPHGGTQYF
TRBV7-9	TRBJ1-1	NA	NA	TGTGCCAGCAGCTTAGGGTCCGGGAGGGGAATCACTGAAGCTTTCTTT	CASSLGSGRGITEAFF
TRBV10-2	TRBJ2-7	NA	few	TGCGCCAGCTCCCCGTCCTACGAGCAGTACTTC	CASSPSYEQYF
TRBV2	TRBJ1-4	TRBD1	once	TGTGCCAGCAGCCCTCAGGGGGCCTGGGAAAAACTGTTTTTT	CASSPQGAWEKLFF
TRBV14	TRBJ1-6	TRBD1	NA	TGTGCCAGCAGCCCCGTAGCGGACAGGTTCAATTCACCCCTCCACTTT	CASSPVADRFNSPLHF
TRBV19	TRBJ1-5	NA	few	TGTGCCAGTAGTACAGGGGCTAGGCCCCAGCATTTT	CASSTGARPQHF
TRBV19	TRBJ2-5	TRBD1	NA	TGTGCCAGTAGTATCGTCCCGGGACAGGGGAAAGAGACCCAGTACTTC	CASSIVPGQGKETQYF
TRBV30	TRBJ1-1	TRBD1	NA	TGTGCCTGGATTGGGACAGGGGATGAAGCTTTCTTT	CAWIGTGDEAFF
TRBV30	TRBJ1-2	TRBD1	NA	TGTGCCTGGGCTTCACAGGGGGCTAAGGGCTACACCTTC	CAWASQGAKGYTF
TRBV29-1	TRBJ2-5	NA	NA	TGCAGCGTTGAACCCCTGGCCGGGGCCCAAGAGACCCAGTACTTC	CSVEPLAGAQETQYF
TRBV7-3	TRBJ2-1	NA	NA	TGTGCCAGCAGCTTTATGGACCATGGCTCTGAGCAGTTCTTC	CASSFMDHGSEQFF
TRBV6-5	TRBJ1-5	NA	NA	TGTGCCAGCAGAGGCCAGGGCACTCAGCCCCAGCATTTT	CASRGQGTQPQHF
TRBV5-1	TRBJ1-6	NA	NA	TGCGCCAGCAGCTTTAGGGAAAGCTCCTATAATTCACCCCTCCACTTT	CASSFRESSYNSPLHF
TRBV14	TRBJ1-1	NA	NA	TGTGCCAGCAGCCAAGGTAGATACACTGAAGCTTTCTTT	CASSQGRYTEAFF
TRBV20-1	TRBJ1-4	NA	NA	TGCAGTGCTAGTCGAAGGGGGGGGAAGGAACTGTTTTTT	CSASRRGGKELFF
TRBV7-8	TRBJ1-2	NA	NA	TGTGCCAGCAGCTTAGTGCCCCAGGGGAGCTATGGCTACACCTTC	CASSLVPQGSYGYTF
TRBV5-1	TRBJ2-5	TRBD1	NA	TGCGCCAGCAGCAGTGGACAGGGGGTTTTCCAAGAGACCCAGTACTTC	CASSSGQGVFQETQYF
TRBV7-9	TRBJ1-1	TRBD1	NA	TGTGCCAGCAGCCCGTCGACAGGGAGGGACACTGAAGCTTTCTTT	CASSPSTGRDTEAFF
TRBV4-3	TRBJ1-5	NA	NA	TGCGCCAGCAGCCAAGATAGCCAGGGTGGACAGCCCCAGCATTTT	CASSQDSQGGQPQHF
TRBV7-6	TRBJ2-1	NA	NA	TGTGCCAGCAGCTTAGGGGGGGCTAGTTCCTACAATGAGCAGTTCTTC	CASSLGGASSYNEQFF
TRBV3-1/TRBV3-2	TRBJ1-2	NA	NA	TGTGCCAGCAGCCAAGATTGGGGGGGACGGAATGGCTACACCTTC	CASSQDWGGRNGYTF
TRBV7-9	TRBJ2-1	NA	NA	TGTGCCAGCAGCGATATCCGCAGGGGTACCTACAATGAGCAGTTCTTC	CASSDIRRGTYNEQFF
TRBV28	TRBJ1-2	TRBD1	NA	TGTGCCAGCAGTAACAGGGGGCGGGAGGGCTACACCTTC	CASSNRGREGYTF
TRBV5-1	TRBJ2-3	NA	NA	TGCGCCAGCAGCTTTGGACTCCTCACAGATACGCAGTATTTT	CASSFGLLTDTQYF
TRBV18	TRBJ2-1	NA	NA	TGTGCCAGCTCACCAAGCGCCGACGGTAGCTCCTACAATGAGCAGTTCTTC	CASSPSADGSSYNEQFF
TRBV30	TRBJ2-3	TRBD1	NA	TGTGCCTGGAACAGGGGGATGGCAGATACGCAGTATTTT	CAWNRGMADTQYF
TRBV30	TRBJ2-2	TRBD2	NA	TGTGCCTGGAGTACAGCGGGGGTGAACACCGGGGAGCTGTTTTTT	CAWSTAGVNTGELFF
TRBV9	TRBJ1-5	NA	once	TGTGCCAGCAGCGAGGGGGTGAGGCAGCCCCAGCATTTT	CASSEGVRQPQHF
TRBV27	TRBJ1-3	NA	NA	TGTGCCAGCAGCGACATTCTCGGAAACACCATATATTTT	CASSDILGNTIYF
TRBV28	TRBJ1-1	NA	NA	TGTGCCAGCAGATTGGGAAACACTGAAGCTTTCTTT	CASRLGNTEAFF
TRBV23-1	TRBJ2-7	NA	NA	TGCGCCAGCTGCAGGGGACTCTCCTACGAGCAGTACTTC	CASCRGLSYEQYF
TRBV9	TRBJ1-6	NA	once	TGTGCCAGCAGCCCCCGGTCCGGGGCTTCGAATTCACCCCTCCACTTT	CASSPRSGASNSPLHF